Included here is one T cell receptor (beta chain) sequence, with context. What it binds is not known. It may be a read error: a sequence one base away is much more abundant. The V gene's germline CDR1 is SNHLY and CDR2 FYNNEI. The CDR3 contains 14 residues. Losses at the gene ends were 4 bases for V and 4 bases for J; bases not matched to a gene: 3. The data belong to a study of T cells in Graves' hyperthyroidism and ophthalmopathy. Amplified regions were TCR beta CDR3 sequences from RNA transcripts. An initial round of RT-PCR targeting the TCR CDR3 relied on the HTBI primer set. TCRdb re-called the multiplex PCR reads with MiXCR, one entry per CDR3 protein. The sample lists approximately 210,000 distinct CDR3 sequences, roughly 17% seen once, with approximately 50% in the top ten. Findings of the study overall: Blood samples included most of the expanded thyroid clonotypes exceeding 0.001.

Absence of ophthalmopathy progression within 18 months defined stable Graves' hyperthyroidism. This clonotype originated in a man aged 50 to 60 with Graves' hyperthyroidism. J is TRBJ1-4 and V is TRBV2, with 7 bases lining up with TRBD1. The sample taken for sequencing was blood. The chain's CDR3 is CASSGAGGNEKLFF. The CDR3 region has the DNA TGTGCCAGCAGTGGGGCAGGGGGTAATGAAAAACTGTTTTTT.